A single sample gave rise to the 9 T cell receptor beta chains below, sequenced in a study of early T cells in non-severe SARS-CoV-2 infection. TCRdb ran MiXCR on the 5' RACE reads and lists one entry per CDR3 protein. In the table there are 50,000 to 60,000 distinct CDR3 sequences, approximately 6% of which are singletons. The sample consisted of whole blood. The receptors were sampled from an adult who was a healthcare worker with PCR-confirmed SARS-CoV-2 infection or an uninfected control (not recorded which).

In this sample, this clonotype turned up many times. CDR3 loop: CASSQDPDSGANVLTF. In DNA form, the CDR3 reads TGCGCCAGCAGCCAAGATCCGGACTCTGGGGCCAACGTCCTGACTTTC. The V call is TRBV4-3, the J call TRBJ2-6; D unresolved. The CDR3 totals 16 residues. Deletions cut 0 bases from V and 0 bases from J, with 6 bases between. Per the germline V gene, CDR1 is LGHNA and CDR2 is YSLEER.

This chain joins TRBV10-3 and TRBJ2-7; D may correspond to TRBD1 or TRBD2 (6 bases each). The CDR3 has 11 amino acids. The V gene's germline CDR1 is ENHRY and CDR2 SYGVKD. The germline V and J ends were trimmed by 6 bases and 7 bases, with 10 bases remaining between them. Here the CDR3 reads CAIRGGQEQYF. DNA of the CDR3: TGTGCCATCAGGGGGGGACAAGAGCAGTACTTC.

In its sample, this clonotype was seen many times. This chain joins TRBV20-1 and TRBJ1-6, with 7 positions matching TRBD1. The J segment lost 7 bases and the V segment lost 8 bases, leaving 17 bases of the junction unmatched. The CDR3 has 16 amino acids. The V gene's germline CDR1 is DFQATT and CDR2 SNEGSKA (reference sequence). CDR3 in amino acids: CSIYITQGVRNSPLHF. In nucleotides, the CDR3 is TGCAGTATTTACATAACTCAGGGGGTTAGAAATTCACCCCTCCACTTT.

This clonotype showed up many times. The rearrangement joins TRBV24-1 to TRBJ2-7; a possible D gene is TRBD2 (5 bases). The germline V gene encodes CDR1 KGHDR and CDR2 SFDVKD. This CDR3 contains 13 residues. Trimming shortened V by 4 bases and J by 2 bases, and 8 bases separated the two germline ends. The CDR3 reads CATSETGTYEQYF. Here the CDR3 DNA reads TGTGCCACCAGTGAAACCGGGACCTACGAGCAGTACTTC.

This clonotype has a handful of counts. The chain combines TRBV28 with TRBJ1-5; the D is unclear. This CDR3 comprises 15 residues. Germline CDR1 reads MDHEN; CDR2 reads SYDVKM. Trimming left V 7 bases short and J 2 bases short, with 15 bases between. The CDR3 sequence is CASILGQVGNQPQHF. The CDR3 DNA reads TGTGCCAGCATCTTGGGCCAGGTGGGCAATCAGCCCCAGCATTTT.

This clonotype came up many times. The chain has TRBV7-6 and TRBJ1-2; 7 nucleotides align to TRBD1. The CDR3 sequence is 14 residues long. The J segment lost 8 bases and the V segment lost 5 bases, leaving 11 bases of the junction unmatched. Germline CDR1 is SGHVS and CDR2 is FNYEAQ. The CDR3 sequence is CASSTRTGTEGYTF. The CDR3 DNA reads as TGTGCCAGCAGCACCCGGACAGGAACGGAAGGCTACACCTTC.

There are a few counts of this clonotype. The chain carries TRBV19 and TRBJ2-1; 8 bases are shared with TRBD1. V dropped 4 bases and J dropped 4; count of bases not matched to a gene: 6. CDR3 length: 15 residues. Germline-derived CDR1 and CDR2 are LNHDA and SQIVND (reference sequence). CDR3 in DNA: TGTGCCAGTAGTACCGACAGGGGTCAATACAATGAGCAGTTCTTC. This encodes CASSTDRGQYNEQFF.

This clonotype was counted between two and nine times. The chain is built from TRBV5-1 and TRBJ2-6; TRBD2 is a possible D gene (5 bases). V dropped 5 bases and J dropped 2 bases, with 14 bases sitting between them. Per the germline V gene, CDR1 is SGHRS and CDR2 is YFSETQ. This CDR3 region has 16 residues. The CDR3 region is CASSRRPGTGANVLTF. The CDR3 bases are TGCGCCAGCAGTCGGAGACCGGGGACTGGGGCCAACGTCCTGACTTTC.

This clonotype was detected only a few times. V usage is TRBV12-3 or TRBV12-4 and J usage is TRBJ1-3, with unresolved D. The CDR3 covers 11 residues. Between the trimmed V and J ends, which lost 11 bases and 0 bases, there was a span of 5 bases. The CDR3 coding sequence is TGTGCCCCGGGCTCTGGAAACACCATATATTTT. Residues: CAPGSGNTIYF.